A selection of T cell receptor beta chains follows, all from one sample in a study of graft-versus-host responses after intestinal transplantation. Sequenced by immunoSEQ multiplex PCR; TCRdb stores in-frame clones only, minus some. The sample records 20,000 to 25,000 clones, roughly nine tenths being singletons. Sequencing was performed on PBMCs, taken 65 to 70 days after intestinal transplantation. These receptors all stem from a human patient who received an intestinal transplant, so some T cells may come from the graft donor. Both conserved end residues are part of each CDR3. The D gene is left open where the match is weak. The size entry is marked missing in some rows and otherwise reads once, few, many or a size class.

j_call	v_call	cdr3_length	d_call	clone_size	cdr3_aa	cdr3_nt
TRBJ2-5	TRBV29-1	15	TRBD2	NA	CSVEGGGARKETQYF	TGCAGCGTTGAAGGCGGGGGGGCCAGGAAGGAGACCCAGTACTTC
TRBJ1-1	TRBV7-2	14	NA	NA	CASSVGAWGTEAFF	TGTGCCAGCAGCGTAGGGGCCTGGGGCACTGAAGCTTTCTTT
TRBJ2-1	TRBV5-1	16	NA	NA	CASSPLGAGLNNEQFF	TGCGCCAGCAGCCCCCTGGGGGCAGGGTTGAACAATGAGCAGTTCTTC
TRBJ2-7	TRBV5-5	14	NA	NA	CASSTTLGAYEQYF	TGTGCCAGCAGCACTACCCTAGGGGCCTACGAGCAGTACTTC
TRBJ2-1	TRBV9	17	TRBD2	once	CASSVVAGGIPVDEQFF	TGTGCCAGCAGCGTAGTAGCGGGGGGGATCCCCGTCGATGAGCAGTTCTTC
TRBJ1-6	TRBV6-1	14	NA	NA	CASSRTADNSPLHF	TGTGCCAGCAGTAGGACAGCCGATAATTCACCCCTCCACTTT
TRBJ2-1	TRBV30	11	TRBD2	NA	CAWSAGGGQFF	TGTGCCTGGAGTGCGGGGGGTGGGCAGTTCTTC
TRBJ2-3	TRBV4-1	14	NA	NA	CASSLRTNTDTQYF	TGCGCCAGCAGCCTACGGACGAACACAGATACGCAGTATTTT
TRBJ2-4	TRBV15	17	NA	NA	CATSRGRGGHSKNIQYF	TGTGCCACCAGCAGAGGGAGGGGGGGACATAGCAAAAACATTCAGTACTTC
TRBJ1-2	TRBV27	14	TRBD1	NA	CASSSGQEARGYTF	TGTGCCAGCAGTTCCGGACAGGAAGCGAGGGGCTACACCTTC
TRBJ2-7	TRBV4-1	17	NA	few	CASSQDLRAGMQEEQYF	TGCGCCAGCAGCCAAGATTTGAGGGCAGGGATGCAAGAAGAGCAGTACTTC
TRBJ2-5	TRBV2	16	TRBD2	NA	CASSGLAGIGRKEQYF	TGTGCCAGCAGTGGGCTAGCGGGGATAGGCCGTAAGGAGCAGTACTTC
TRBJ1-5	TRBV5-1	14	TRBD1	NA	CASSLGQGGQPQHF	TGCGCCAGCAGCCTAGGACAGGGGGGTCAGCCCCAGCATTTT
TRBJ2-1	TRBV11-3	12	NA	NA	CASSFDDWEQFF	TGTGCCAGCAGCTTTGATGACTGGGAGCAGTTCTTC
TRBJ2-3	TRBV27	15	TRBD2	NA	CASSPGLAVTDTQYF	TGTGCCAGCAGTCCCGGACTAGCGGTCACAGATACGCAGTATTTT
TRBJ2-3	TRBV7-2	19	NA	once	CASSLKVGAGPISTDTQYF	TGTGCCAGCAGCTTAAAGGTCGGGGCGGGACCTATTAGCACAGATACGCAGTATTTT
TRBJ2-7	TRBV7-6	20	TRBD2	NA	CASSPGLAGGPIRGPYEQYF	TGTGCCAGCAGCCCCGGACTAGCGGGGGGGCCTATCCGGGGGCCCTACGAGCAGTACTTC
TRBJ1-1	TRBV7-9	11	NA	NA	CASSSTGEAFF	TGTGCCAGCAGCTCAACGGGAGAAGCTTTCTTT
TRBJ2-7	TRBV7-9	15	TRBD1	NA	CASSPKQGAPYEQYF	TGTGCCAGCAGCCCTAAACAGGGGGCCCCCTACGAGCAGTACTTC
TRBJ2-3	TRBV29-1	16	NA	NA	CSVEAPTPKSTDTQYF	TGCAGCGTTGAAGCTCCCACACCGAAGAGCACAGATACGCAGTATTTT
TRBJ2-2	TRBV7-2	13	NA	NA	CASSPSSAGELFF	TGTGCCAGCAGCCCCAGCTCCGCCGGGGAGCTGTTTTTT
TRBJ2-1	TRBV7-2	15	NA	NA	CASSFSGANYNEQFF	TGTGCCAGCAGCTTTTCGGGGGCGAATTACAATGAGCAGTTCTTC
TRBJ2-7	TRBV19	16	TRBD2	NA	CASSIERVAGVYEQYF	TGTGCCAGTAGTATAGAGAGGGTAGCGGGCGTTTACGAGCAGTACTTC
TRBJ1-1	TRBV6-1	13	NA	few	CASSDQERTEAFF	TGTGCCAGCAGCGACCAGGAGAGAACTGAAGCTTTCTTT
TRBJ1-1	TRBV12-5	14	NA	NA	CASGYKQGPAEAFF	TGTGCTAGTGGATACAAACAGGGCCCCGCTGAAGCTTTCTTT
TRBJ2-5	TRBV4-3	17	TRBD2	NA	CASSQDPASGGRVTQYF	TGCGCCAGCAGCCAAGATCCGGCTAGCGGGGGGAGGGTGACCCAGTACTTC
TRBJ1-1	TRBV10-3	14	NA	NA	CAIQRGESHTEAFF	TGTGCCATCCAGAGGGGGGAAAGTCACACTGAAGCTTTCTTT
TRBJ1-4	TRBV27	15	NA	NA	CASSFRTGSDEKLFF	TGTGCCAGCAGTTTCCGAACAGGGTCGGATGAAAAACTGTTTTTT
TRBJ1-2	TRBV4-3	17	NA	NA	CASSQDSGRSALWGYTF	TGCGCCAGCAGCCAAGATAGTGGCAGAAGCGCCCTATGGGGCTACACCTTC
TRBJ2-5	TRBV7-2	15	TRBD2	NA	CASSLARLAEETQYF	TGTGCCAGCAGCTTAGCGCGGCTAGCGGAAGAGACCCAGTACTTC
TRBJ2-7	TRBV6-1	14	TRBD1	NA	CASRRTGRSYEQYF	TGTGCCAGCAGACGGACAGGGAGGTCCTACGAGCAGTACTTC
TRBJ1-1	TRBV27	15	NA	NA	CASSLGWGMNTEAFF	TGTGCCAGCAGTCTAGGTTGGGGAATGAACACTGAAGCTTTCTTT
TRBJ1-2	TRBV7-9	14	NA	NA	CASSLGYGYYGYTF	TGTGCCAGCAGCTTAGGGTACGGATACTATGGCTACACCTTC
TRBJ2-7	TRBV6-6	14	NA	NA	CASSYLPATYEQYF	TGTGCCAGCAGTTATCTCCCAGCAACCTACGAGCAGTACTTC
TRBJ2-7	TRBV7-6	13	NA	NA	CASSLPGNHEQYF	TGTGCCAGCAGCCTACCAGGGAATCACGAGCAGTACTTC
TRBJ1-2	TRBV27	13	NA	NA	CASSSRSNYGYTF	TGTGCCAGCAGTTCCAGGAGTAACTATGGCTACACCTTC
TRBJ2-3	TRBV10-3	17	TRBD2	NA	CAISLFVERERTDTQYF	TGTGCCATCAGTCTCTTTGTCGAGCGGGAGCGCACAGATACGCAGTATTTT
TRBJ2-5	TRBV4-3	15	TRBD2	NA	CASSHARGGPETQYF	TGCGCCAGCAGCCACGCGCGGGGGGGCCCAGAGACCCAGTACTTC
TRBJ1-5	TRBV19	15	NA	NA	CASSIIGNSNQPQHF	TGTGCCAGTAGTATAATTGGAAATAGCAATCAGCCCCAGCATTTT